These 3 T cell receptor beta chains share one sample of origin, sequenced in a study of blood T cell repertoires in COVID-19. Method: immunoSEQ multiplex PCR; TCRdb's copy keeps in-frame clones and lacks some. The sample has more than 300,000 clones, about 87% seen once. The sequencing input was peripheral blood. These receptors were taken from a woman aged 25 to 39 with COVID-19, enrolled during active disease.

The CDR3 protein is CAWSGGLDSPLHF. DNA for the CDR3: TGTGCCTGGAGTGGGGGCCTGGATTCACCCCTCCACTTT. The chain is built from TRBV30 and TRBJ1-6; TRBD1 is a possible D gene (5 bases). Trimming left V 1 base short and J 8 bases short, with 9 bases between. The CDR3 runs 13 residues. CDR1 and CDR2 from the germline V gene are GTSNPN and SVGIG (reference sequence). Based on the CDR3 plus reference TRBV30 and TRBJ1-6, the full variable domain is SQTIHQWPATLVQPVGSPLSLECTVEGTSNPNLYWYRQAAGRGLQLLFYSVGIGQISSEVPQNLSASRPQDRQFILSSKKLLLSDSGFYLCAWSGGLDSPLHFGNGTRLTVT.

The V and J genes are TRBV5-4 and TRBJ2-5; 7 bases fit TRBD2. CDR1 is SGHNT and CDR2 is YYREEE in the germline V gene (reference sequence). V lost 0 bases and J lost 1; bases outside the gene matches: 6. The CDR3 extends over 16 amino acids. CDR3 amino acids: CASSLGGSSGQETQYF. CDR3 DNA: TGTGCCAGCAGCTTGGGGGGGTCTAGCGGCCAAGAGACCCAGTACTTC. Variable domain in full (rest from reference TRBV5-4 and TRBJ2-5): ETGVTQSPTHLIKTRGQQVTLRCSSQSGHNTVSWYQQALGQGPQFIFQYYREEENGRGNFPPRFSGLQFPNYSSELNVNALELDDSALYLCASSLGGSSGQETQYFGPGTRLLVL.

The chain combines TRBV5-1 with TRBJ2-7; the match to TRBD2 covers 10 bases. CDR1 and CDR2 from the germline V gene are SGHRS and YFSETQ. The CDR3 totals 16 residues. The trim removed 4 bases at V and 0 bases at J, leaving 7 bases unmatched. CDR3 in amino acids: CASSQFASGGSYEQYF. For the CDR3, the DNA is TGCGCCAGCAGCCAGTTTGCTAGCGGGGGCTCCTACGAGCAGTACTTC.